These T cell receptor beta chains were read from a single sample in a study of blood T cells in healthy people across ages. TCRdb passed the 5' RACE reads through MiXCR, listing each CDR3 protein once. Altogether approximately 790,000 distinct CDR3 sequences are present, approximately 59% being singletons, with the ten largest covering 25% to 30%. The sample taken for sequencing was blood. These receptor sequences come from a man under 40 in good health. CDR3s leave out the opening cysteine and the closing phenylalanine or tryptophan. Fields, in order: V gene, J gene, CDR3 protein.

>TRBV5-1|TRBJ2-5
ASSLDLGQQETQY
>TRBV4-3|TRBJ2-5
ASSQDFELGTQY
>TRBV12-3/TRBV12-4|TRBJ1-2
ASSPGRGDYGYT
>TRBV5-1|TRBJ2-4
ASSLGLAAGLAKNIQY
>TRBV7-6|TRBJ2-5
ASSSPGGVQY
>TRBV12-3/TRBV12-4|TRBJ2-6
ASNKVGRTSGANVLT
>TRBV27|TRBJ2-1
VPSLARGVSYNEQF
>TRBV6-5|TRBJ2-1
ASTYNRERGEQF
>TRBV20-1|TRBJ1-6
SARIRDSYNSPLH
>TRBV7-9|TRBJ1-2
ASSLAVRDPYGYT
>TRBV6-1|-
ASSAGLQGGGYEQY
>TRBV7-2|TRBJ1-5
ASSLVAGDNQPQH
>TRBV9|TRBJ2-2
ASRAGASNTGELF
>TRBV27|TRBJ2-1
ASSSQGFNEQF
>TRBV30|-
AWEPGQEYEQY
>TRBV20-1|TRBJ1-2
SARDLGGMIYGYT
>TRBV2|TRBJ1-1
AIRQGITEAF
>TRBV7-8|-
ASSQRDRADNEQF
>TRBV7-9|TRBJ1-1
ASSFGRGNTEAF
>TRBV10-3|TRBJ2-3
AISEGQGLGTDTQY
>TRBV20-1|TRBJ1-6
SARDSLGANSPLH
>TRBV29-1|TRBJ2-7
SVGDRTSGPYEQY
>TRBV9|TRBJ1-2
ASSGDPPYGYT
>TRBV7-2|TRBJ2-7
ASRPPTGTYVQY
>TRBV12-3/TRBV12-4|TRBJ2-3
ASSPNLQGLSTDTQY
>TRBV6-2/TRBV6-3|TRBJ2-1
ASSYVRAEQF
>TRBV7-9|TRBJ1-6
ASSSPRDRQNSPLH
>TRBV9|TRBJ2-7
ASSRDSVYEQY
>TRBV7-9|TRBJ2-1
ASTINPTGARNYEQF
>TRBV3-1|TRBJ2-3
ASSRTSGPDTQY
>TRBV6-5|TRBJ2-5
ASSYSNRVETQY
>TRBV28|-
ATGQGYEQY
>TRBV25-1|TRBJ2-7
ATTSGYYSYEQY
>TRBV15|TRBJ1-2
ATSRDVGNSNYGYT
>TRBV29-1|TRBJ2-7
SAGRDRYEQY
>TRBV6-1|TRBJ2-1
ATCRGGGVYNEQF
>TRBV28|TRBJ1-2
ASSLGRANYGYT
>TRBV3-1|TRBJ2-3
ASSQGDGADTQY
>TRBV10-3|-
AISEDEYEQY
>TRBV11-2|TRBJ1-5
ASSKLSNQPQH
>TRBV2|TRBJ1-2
ASSEQAGQGYT
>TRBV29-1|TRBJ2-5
SVESTRRETQY
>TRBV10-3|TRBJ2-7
AISPLGETSSYEQY
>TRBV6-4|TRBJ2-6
ASSQNQGSGANVLT
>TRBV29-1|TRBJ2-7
SVEGDRDSYEQY
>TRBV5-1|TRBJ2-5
ASTSNVGAAKETQY
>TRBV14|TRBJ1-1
ASSLASGHAF
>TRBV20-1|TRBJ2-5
SAREFGGAQETQY
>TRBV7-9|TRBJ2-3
ASSLLIAGRRY
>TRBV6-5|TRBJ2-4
ASSQTPGQGEDIQY
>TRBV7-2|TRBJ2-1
ASSPPAGSSYNEQF
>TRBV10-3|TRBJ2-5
AISDSPGEQETQY
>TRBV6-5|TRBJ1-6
ASRSGSDNSPLH
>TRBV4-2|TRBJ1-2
ASSQETGYLGYT
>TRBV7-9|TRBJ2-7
ASSPAAVFEQY
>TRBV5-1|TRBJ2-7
ASGSGSSYEQY
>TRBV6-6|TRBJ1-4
ASSYHGRGLPNEKLF
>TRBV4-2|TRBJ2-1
ASSQDPPGGLDPKRF
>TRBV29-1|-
SVQKRGRYNEQY
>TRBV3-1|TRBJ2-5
ASSQASKTQY